This TCR beta chain is drawn from a study of breast tumors, draining lymph nodes, adjacent tissues. Overall study results and limits: Data only fit, rather than demonstrated, lymph node origin of most tumor T cells. Luminal-like breast cancer showed significantly higher tumor–nontumor repertoire similarity than basal-like. Compared with lymph nodes, tumors were less diverse; compared with nontumor tissue, more.

About this clonotype itself: As yet, its antigen is unknown. The CDR3 does not end in the conserved phenylalanine or tryptophan, so this is likely a read error.

One entry per CDR3 protein, called by TCRdb with MiXCR from the multiplex PCR reads. This sample has approximately 100,000 distinct CDR3 sequences, with around 30% found just once. Samples came from axillary lymph nodes draining the breast cancer. Per germline, CDR1 KGHSH and CDR2 LQKENI. The V segment lost 8 bases and the J segment 4 bases; nucleotides outside the gene matches: 8. This CDR3 spans 13 amino acids. V usage is TRBV18 and J usage is TRBJ2-7; 7 positions agree with TRBD1. The sample comprised axillary lymph node tissue. This receptor was identified in a female donor with breast cancer. Some clones in this sample may be carry-over from other donors' samples. CDR3 protein: CASTQGQLYEQYL. CDR3 nucleotide sequence: TGTGCCAGCACGCAGGGACAGCTATACGAGCAGTACCTC.